A selection of T cell receptor beta chains follows, all from one sample in a study of blood T cell repertoires in COVID-19. The method was immunoSEQ multiplex PCR; TCRdb's version includes in-frame clones alone and lacks a portion of them. The sample carries approximately 19,000 clones, 70% to 90% recorded once. The sample was peripheral blood. These receptors were collected from a human donor in a cohort sampled during active COVID-19. The donor label of this sample is uncertain. CDR3s leave out the opening cysteine and the closing phenylalanine or tryptophan. The order of the fields is V gene, J gene, D gene, CDR3 protein. D genes are given only for firm matches.

TRBV7-9	TRBJ1-1	-	ASSRGEGKVAF
TRBV24-1	TRBJ2-5	-	ATSPGLRETQY
TRBV5-6	TRBJ2-1	-	ASSSNRLPRPMEQF
TRBV6-6	TRBJ1-1	-	ASSYSDRRGTEAF
TRBV6-5	TRBJ2-5	TRBD2	ASNGLAGGETQY
TRBV6-5	TRBJ1-6	-	ASRDSNYNSPLH
TRBV19	TRBJ1-5	TRBD1	ASGQGRQPQH
TRBV4-1	TRBJ2-7	TRBD2	ASSHGLAGENEQY
TRBV18	TRBJ2-3	TRBD1	ASSPRGQSTDTQY
TRBV10-1	TRBJ2-1	-	ASSESGSSYNEQF
TRBV11-3	TRBJ2-1	-	ASRRGGMIYEQF
TRBV5-1	TRBJ1-2	-	ASSLGTGPAGYT
TRBV11-3	TRBJ2-3	TRBD1	ASSRQGGVDTQY
TRBV9	TRBJ2-2	TRBD2	ASSPSGLAAPGELF
TRBV7-6	TRBJ2-7	TRBD2	ASSASGSLYEQY
TRBV6-5	TRBJ1-2	-	ATAVRGGNYGYT
TRBV4-2	TRBJ2-1	TRBD2	ASSQRFGAGGSYNEQF
TRBV11-1	TRBJ2-7	TRBD1	ASSPNRQGGEQY
TRBV30	TRBJ2-3	-	AWSVGGTDPDTQY
TRBV1	TRBJ2-1	-	TPVLRAGNEQF
TRBV5-1	TRBJ2-1	TRBD1	ASSLYGQEGNEQF
TRBV12-3/TRBV12-4	TRBJ1-3	-	ASAANSGNTIY
TRBV28	TRBJ2-3	TRBD2	AASRSGTSTDTQY
TRBV7-2	TRBJ2-1	-	ASTPGVSYNEQF
TRBV5-6	TRBJ1-6	-	ASSPTPAAGYSPLH
TRBV10-1	TRBJ2-7	-	ASSELQGWTLDSYEQY
TRBV10-3	TRBJ2-7	-	AITAGSAREQY